This T cell receptor beta chain was captured by sequencing in a study of tumor-infiltrating lymphocytes in primary liver carcinoma. Study-wide context: Patients were both men and women, whose ages ran from 30 to 69 years.

This CDR3 spans 14 amino acids. CDR1 and CDR2 from the germline V gene are MNHEY and SVGAGI. With 7 bases clipped from V and 9 bases from J, the junction kept 15 bases outside the gene matches. Priming with a constant-region primer yielded TCR beta cDNA from 450 to 550 ng total RNA. Library construction for TCR beta comprised three nested multiplex PCR rounds performed with slightly modified ARM-PCR. The opening two PCR rounds, around 9 cycles each, paired TRBV1-TRBV30 forward primers with a C-beta reverse primer. Each CDR3 protein is one row after TCRdb ran MiXCR on the multiplex PCR reads. The table lists 90,000 to 100,000 distinct CDR3 sequences, roughly 69% of them singletons. Joint extraction of RNA and DNA used about 17-31 mg of bulk tissue that was unsorted. Surgical resection was the treatment these patients received for primary liver carcinoma.

Sequenced: liver tumor tissue from sampling region 5. Indicated subset: tumor region T5, tumor centre. The receptor's source is a woman aged 60-75 years with primary liver carcinoma and hepatitis B virus infection. J is TRBJ2-7 and V is TRBV6-5; 7 bases align to TRBD1. The CDR3 region is CASTQGDRTYTQYF. The CDR3 DNA is TGTGCCAGCACCCAGGGGGACCGGACCTACACGCAGTACTTC.